These T cell receptor beta chains were read from a single sample in a study of shared clonotypes between healthy human individuals. Assay used: immunoSEQ multiplex PCR; TCRdb lists only in-frame clones, some missing. The sample gives approximately 2,300,000 clones, about nine tenths of which show up once; more than 0.35% is in the top ten. Sequencing was performed on naive CD4+ T cells from PBMCs. The receptors shown here come from a man between 18 and 35 years old in good health. Some clones in this sample may be carry-over from other donors' samples. The CDR3 runs from the conserved cysteine through the conserved F or W. The order of the fields is D gene, V gene, J gene, clone size, CDR3 protein, CDR3 DNA. The D gene is left open where the match is weak. Clone sizes are given selectively: once, few, many, or a class where the clone is expanded.

>.|TRBV19|TRBJ1-2|.
CASSIAPFPNYGYTF
TGTGCCAGTAGTATCGCCCCATTCCCAAACTATGGCTACACCTTC
>TRBD2|TRBV5-1|TRBJ2-7|few
CASSVLGGTSDSYEQYF
TGCGCCAGCAGCGTCCTTGGCGGGACTAGCGACTCCTACGAGCAGTACTTC
>.|TRBV14|TRBJ2-2|.
CASSQDATNTGELFF
TGTGCCAGCAGCCAAGACGCCACGAACACCGGGGAGCTGTTTTTT
>TRBD1|TRBV7-3|TRBJ2-1|.
CASSWTGDNRDEQFF
TGTGCCAGCAGCTGGACAGGGGACAATAGGGATGAGCAGTTCTTC
>TRBD2|TRBV4-2|TRBJ2-7|.
CASSQPSGTSHEQYF
TGTGCCAGCAGCCAACCTAGCGGGACTAGCCACGAGCAGTACTTC
>TRBD2|TRBV28|TRBJ2-1|.
CASSLWTSGLYNEQFF
TGTGCCAGCAGTTTGTGGACTAGCGGGTTATACAATGAGCAGTTCTTC
>.|TRBV6-5|TRBJ1-5|.
CASSTGGQPQHF
TGTGCCAGCAGTACGGGGGGACAGCCCCAGCATTTT
>.|TRBV11-2|TRBJ2-1|.
CASSFGSSYNEQFF
TGTGCCAGCAGCTTTGGGAGTTCCTACAATGAGCAGTTCTTC
>.|TRBV18|TRBJ1-2|.
CASSPNVLDRRYGYTF
TGTGCCAGCTCACCCAACGTCCTGGACAGACGCTATGGCTACACCTTC
>.|TRBV6-4|TRBJ1-1|few
CASSEWGGTEAFF
TGTGCCAGCAGTGAATGGGGGGGCACTGAAGCTTTCTTT
>.|TRBV9|TRBJ2-3|.
CASSVEAGKDTQYF
TGTGCCAGCAGCGTAGAGGCAGGGAAAGATACGCAGTATTTT
>.|TRBV4-1|TRBJ1-1|few
CASSPRWQGDTEAFF
TGCGCCAGCAGCCCCCGGTGGCAGGGAGACACTGAAGCTTTCTTT
>.|TRBV19|TRBJ2-4|.
CASSIAHANIQYF
TGTGCCAGTAGTATCGCGCACGCGAACATTCAGTACTTC
>.|TRBV18|TRBJ2-5|.
CASSPRQRAQETQYF
TGTGCCAGCTCACCACGGCAGAGAGCCCAAGAGACCCAGTACTTC
>.|TRBV7-2|TRBJ2-5|.
CASSLVASWETQYF
TGTGCCAGCAGCTTAGTGGCTAGTTGGGAGACCCAGTACTTC
>.|TRBV5-1|TRBJ2-1|.
CASSLVGNQFF
TGCGCCAGCAGCTTGGTCGGGAATCAGTTCTTC
>TRBD2|TRBV28|TRBJ2-2|.
CASSFQGGVLFF
TGTGCCAGCAGTTTTCAGGGAGGGGTGCTGTTTTTT
>.|TRBV29-1|TRBJ1-1|.
CSVEEGGIGTEAFF
TGCAGCGTTGAGGAAGGGGGGATTGGCACTGAAGCTTTCTTT
>.|TRBV7-9|TRBJ1-1|few
CASSPYRDNTEAFF
TGTGCCAGCAGCCCATACCGGGACAACACTGAAGCTTTCTTT
>TRBD2|TRBV7-9|TRBJ2-3|.
CASSLTSANTDTQYF
TGTGCCAGCAGCTTGACTAGCGCAAACACAGATACGCAGTATTTT
>TRBD2|TRBV6-4|TRBJ2-1|.
CASSDVLAASYNEQFF
TGTGCCAGCAGTGACGTACTAGCGGCGTCCTACAATGAGCAGTTCTTC
>TRBD2|TRBV7-2|TRBJ2-2|once
CASSLARLAGTGELFF
TGTGCCAGCAGCTTAGCAAGGCTAGCGGGGACCGGGGAGCTGTTTTTT
>.|TRBV28|TRBJ2-7|.
CASSSSRYEQYF
TGTGCCAGCAGTTCCTCCCGGTACGAGCAGTACTTC
>.|TRBV5-1|TRBJ2-2|.
CASSEGASNTGELFF
TGCGCCAGCTCGGAGGGGGCATCGAACACCGGGGAGCTGTTTTTT
>.|TRBV11-3|TRBJ2-3|.
CASSRGPNTDTQYF
TGTGCCAGCAGCCGGGGACCTAACACAGATACGCAGTATTTT
>.|TRBV30|TRBJ1-6|once
CAWGTRGSYNSPLHF
TGTGCCTGGGGTACTAGGGGCTCCTATAATTCACCCCTCCACTTT
>.|TRBV7-3|TRBJ1-1|once
CASSLTPLQDTEAFF
TGTGCCAGCAGCTTAACTCCATTGCAGGACACTGAAGCTTTCTTT
>.|TRBV7-9|TRBJ1-5|.
CASSSYSNQPQHF
TGTGCCAGCAGCTCCTATAGCAATCAGCCCCAGCATTTT
>.|TRBV5-6|TRBJ1-1|.
CASSVTALRGAFF
TGTGCCAGCAGCGTAACAGCCCTCCGGGGGGCTTTCTTT
>TRBD1|TRBV27|TRBJ2-2|.
CASSSPRTGYAGELFF
TGTGCCAGCAGTTCCCCGCGGACAGGGTACGCCGGGGAGCTGTTTTTT
>.|TRBV7-9|TRBJ1-2|once
CASSLGRGTNYGYTF
TGTGCCAGCAGCTTAGGGCGAGGAACTAACTATGGCTACACCTTC
>.|TRBV9|TRBJ2-3|.
CASSVDGYGTDTQYF
TGTGCCAGCAGCGTAGACGGTTATGGCACAGATACGCAGTATTTT
>TRBD1|TRBV5-1|TRBJ2-1|.
CASSLGLTGSNEQFF
TGCGCCAGCAGCTTGGGCCTGACAGGGAGCAATGAGCAGTTCTTC
>.|TRBV18|TRBJ2-6|.
CASSPLAGGTGANVLTF
TGTGCCAGCTCACCACTGGCAGGAGGGACTGGGGCCAACGTCCTGACTTTC
>.|TRBV29-1|TRBJ1-2|.
CSVEDSNYGYTF
TGCAGCGTTGAGGACAGTAACTATGGCTACACCTTC